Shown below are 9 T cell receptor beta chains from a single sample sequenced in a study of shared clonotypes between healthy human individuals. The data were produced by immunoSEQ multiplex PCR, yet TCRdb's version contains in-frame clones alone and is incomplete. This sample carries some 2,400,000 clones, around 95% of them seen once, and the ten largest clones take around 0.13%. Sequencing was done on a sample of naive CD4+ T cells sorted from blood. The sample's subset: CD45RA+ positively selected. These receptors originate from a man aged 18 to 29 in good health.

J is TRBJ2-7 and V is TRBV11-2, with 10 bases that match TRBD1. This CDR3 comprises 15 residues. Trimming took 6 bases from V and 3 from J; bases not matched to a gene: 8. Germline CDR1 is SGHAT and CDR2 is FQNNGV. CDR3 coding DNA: TGTGCCAGCAGACAACCGGGACAGGGGAACTACGAGCAGTACTTC. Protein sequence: CASRQPGQGNYEQYF.

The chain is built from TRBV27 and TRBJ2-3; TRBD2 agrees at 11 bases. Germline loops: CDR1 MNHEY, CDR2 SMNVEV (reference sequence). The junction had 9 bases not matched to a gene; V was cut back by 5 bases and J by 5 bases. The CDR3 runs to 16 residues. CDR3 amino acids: CASSQTSGGSGDTQYF. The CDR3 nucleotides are TGTGCCAGCAGTCAAACTAGCGGGGGTAGTGGAGATACGCAGTATTTT.

The CDR3 loop is CASSGQGDRDSSNQPQHF. The CDR3 coding sequence is TGTGCCAGTAGTGGGCAGGGGGACAGGGATTCGAGCAATCAGCCCCAGCATTTT. The V call is TRBV19, the J call TRBJ1-5, with 9 bases lining up with TRBD1. Germline-derived CDR1 and CDR2 are LNHDA and SQIVND (reference sequence). V shed 5 bases and J 1 base; nucleotides not matched to a gene: 12. The CDR3 has 18 amino acids.

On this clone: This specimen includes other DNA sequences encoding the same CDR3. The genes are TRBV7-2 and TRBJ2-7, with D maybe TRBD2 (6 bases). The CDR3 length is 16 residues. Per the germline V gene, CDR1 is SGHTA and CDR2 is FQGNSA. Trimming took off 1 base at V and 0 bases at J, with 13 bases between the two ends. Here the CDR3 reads CASSLVGTGSSYEQYF. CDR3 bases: TGTGCCAGCAGCTTAGTAGGAACCGGGAGCTCCTACGAGCAGTACTTC.

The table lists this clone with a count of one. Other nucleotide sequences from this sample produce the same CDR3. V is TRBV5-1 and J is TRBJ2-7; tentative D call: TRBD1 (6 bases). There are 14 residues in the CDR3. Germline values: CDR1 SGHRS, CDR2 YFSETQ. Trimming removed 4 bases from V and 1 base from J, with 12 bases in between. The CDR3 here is CASSPGGGSYEQYF. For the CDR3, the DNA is TGCGCCAGCAGCCCTGGGGGCGGATCCTACGAGCAGTACTTC.

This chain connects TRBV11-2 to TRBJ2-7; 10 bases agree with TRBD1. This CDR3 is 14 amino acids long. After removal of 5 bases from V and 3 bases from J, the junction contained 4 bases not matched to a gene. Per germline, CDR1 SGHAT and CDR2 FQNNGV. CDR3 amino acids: CASSRGQGFYEQYF. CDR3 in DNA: TGTGCCAGCAGCCGGGGACAGGGGTTCTACGAGCAGTACTTC. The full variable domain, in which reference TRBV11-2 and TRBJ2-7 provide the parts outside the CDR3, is EAGVAQSPRYKIIEKRQSVAFWCNPISGHATLYWYQQILGQGPKLLIQFQNNGVVDDSQLPKDRFSAERLKGVDSTLKIQPAKLEDSAVYLCASSRGQGFYEQYFGPGTRLTVT.

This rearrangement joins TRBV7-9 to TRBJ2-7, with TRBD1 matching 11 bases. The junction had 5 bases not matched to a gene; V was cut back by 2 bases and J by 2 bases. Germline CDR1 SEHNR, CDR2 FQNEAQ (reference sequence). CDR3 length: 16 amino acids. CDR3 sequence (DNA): TGTGCCAGCAGCTTACCCTCGGGACAGGGGGCCTACGAGCAGTACTTC. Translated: CASSLPSGQGAYEQYF.

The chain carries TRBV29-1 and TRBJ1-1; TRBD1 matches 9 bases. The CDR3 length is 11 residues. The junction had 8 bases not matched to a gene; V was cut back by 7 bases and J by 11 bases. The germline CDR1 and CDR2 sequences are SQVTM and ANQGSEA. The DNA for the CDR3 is TGCAGCGGGAACGGACAGGGGCTCGCTTTCTTT. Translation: CSGNGQGLAFF.

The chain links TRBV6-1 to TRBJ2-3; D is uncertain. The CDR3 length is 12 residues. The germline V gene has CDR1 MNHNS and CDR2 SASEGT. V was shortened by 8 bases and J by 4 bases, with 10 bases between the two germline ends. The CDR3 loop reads CASVQIPDTQYF. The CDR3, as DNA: TGTGCCAGCGTTCAAATCCCAGATACGCAGTATTTT.